These 22 T cell receptor beta chains were all obtained from the same sample, sequenced in a study of T cell changes during pregnancy in multiple sclerosis. The data were produced by immunoSEQ multiplex PCR, yet TCRdb's version contains in-frame clones alone and is incomplete. Here the sample spans roughly 84,000 clones, approximately 92% being singletons. Here the sequenced sample was peripheral blood, taken in the third trimester of pregnancy. These receptors all stem from a female donor in good health, enrolled as a control in a pregnancy study.

V and J are TRBV7-2 and TRBJ2-7; 7 positions agree with TRBD2. This CDR3 spans 12 amino acids. The V gene end was trimmed by 5 bases and the J gene end by 5 bases; junction bases not matched to a gene: 3. Germline V gene lookup returns CDR1 SGHTA and CDR2 FQGNSA. The CDR3 region has the DNA TGTGCCAGCAGCCCCGGACTAGACGAGCAGTACTTC. Its protein product is CASSPGLDEQYF.

This chain links TRBV19 with TRBJ1-5; D gene ambiguous. The CDR3 is 12 residues long. The ends were cut back, 5 bases at V and 4 bases at J, with 6 bases in the middle. Germline-derived CDR1 and CDR2 are LNHDA and SQIVND (reference sequence). DNA of the CDR3: TGTGCCAGTAGTCCCGGTAATCAGCCCCAGCATTTT. Translation: CASSPGNQPQHF.

The CDR3 nucleotides read TGTGCCAGCAGTTTAAAGCCCCCGGGACATATCGGGGAGCTGTTTTTT. The encoded protein is CASSLKPPGHIGELFF. J is TRBJ2-2 and V is TRBV27, with D tentatively TRBD1 (6 bases). Germline V CDR1 and CDR2: MNHEY, SMNVEV (reference sequence). The V gene lost 2 bases and the J gene lost 7 bases, with 17 bases spanning the gap. This CDR3 spans 16 amino acids.

A single count supports this clone. The chain couples TRBV28 to TRBJ1-1; the D is unclear. CDR3 length: 12 residues. CDR1 is MDHEN, CDR2 SYDVKM, per germline. V lost 8 bases, J lost 2 bases, and 9 bases lay in between. For the CDR3, the DNA is TGTGCCAGCGCACCGGGAAACACTGAAGCTTTCTTT. Protein sequence: CASAPGNTEAFF.

The V call is TRBV9, the J call TRBJ2-3; no definite D call. With 0 bases removed from V and 2 bases from J, the gap between germline ends came to 10 bases. The CDR3 has 15 amino acids. CDR1 SGDLS and CDR2 YYNGEE come from the germline V gene. The CDR3 here is CASSVGGRYTDTQYF. Here the CDR3 DNA reads TGTGCCAGCAGCGTAGGCGGCAGATACACAGATACGCAGTATTTT.

The rearrangement joins TRBV27 to TRBJ2-1; 7 nucleotides match TRBD1. Unmatched junction bases numbered 7, after V lost 8 bases and J lost 0 bases. The CDR3 is 15 residues long. The germline V gene encodes CDR1 MNHEY and CDR2 SMNVEV (reference sequence). The CDR3 bases are TGTGCCAGCGCAAATCGGGACAGCTCCTACAATGAGCAGTTCTTC. Protein sequence: CASANRDSSYNEQFF.

CDR3 in DNA: TGTGCCAGCAGTCCGAGACAGGGGACCTACACTGAAGCTTTCTTT. Residues: CASSPRQGTYTEAFF. The J gene is TRBJ1-1, the V gene TRBV27; 8 bases align to TRBD1. V lost 5 bases and J lost 3; bases outside the gene matches: 8. The germline V gene has CDR1 MNHEY and CDR2 SMNVEV (reference sequence). This CDR3 is 15 amino acids long.

In this sample, this clone turned up once. The chain recombines TRBV5-1 with TRBJ1-1; the D gene is possibly TRBD1 (5 bases). With 4 bases removed from V and 6 bases from J, the gap between germline ends came to 16 bases. Germline CDR1 and CDR2: SGHRS and YFSETQ. This CDR3 region has 14 residues. CDR3 coding DNA: TGCGCCAGCAGCCATCAGGGCCCTGGGGCTGAAGCTTTCTTT. Translated: CASSHQGPGAEAFF.

The rearrangement links TRBV4-1 to TRBJ2-7, with TRBD2 matching over 7 bases. The CDR3 contains 17 residues. Germline lookup yields CDR1 MGHRA and CDR2 YSYEKL. Germline trimming cut 2 bases from V and 3 bases from J; bases unmatched to any gene: 13. The CDR3 region is CASSQSLGGEGFYEQYF. DNA of the CDR3: TGCGCCAGCAGCCAATCACTGGGGGGGGAGGGGTTCTACGAGCAGTACTTC.

The chain joins TRBV5-1 to TRBJ2-1; D is uncertain. The V and J ends lost 0 bases and 5 bases respectively, with 6 bases between them. Germline CDR1 is SGHRS and CDR2 is YFSETQ. The CDR3 has 13 amino acids. The CDR3 protein is CASSLDGNNEQFF. CDR3 in DNA: TGCGCCAGCAGCTTGGACGGTAACAATGAGCAGTTCTTC.

The rearrangement uses TRBV7-6 and TRBJ2-7; a possible D gene is TRBD2 (6 bases). Germline CDR1 reads SGHVS; CDR2 reads FNYEAQ. Trimming removed 5 bases at V and 4 bases at J, with 15 bases between. CDR3 length: 14 residues. In DNA, the CDR3 is TGTGCCAGCAGCCCGCGGGACGGAGGGTACGAGCAGTACTTC. It encodes CASSPRDGGYEQYF.

As regards this clone: Other DNA sequences from this sample encode an identical CDR3 as well. The rearrangement joins TRBV5-1 to TRBJ2-7; the match to TRBD1 covers 12 bases. Germline V gene lookup returns CDR1 SGHRS and CDR2 YFSETQ. V lost 0 bases to trimming and J lost 5 bases; unmatched junction nucleotides: 3. The CDR3 spans 15 residues. CDR3 loop: CASSLEGQGADEQYF. CDR3 in DNA: TGCGCCAGCAGCTTGGAGGGACAGGGGGCCGACGAGCAGTACTTC.

The rearrangement uses TRBV6-4 and TRBJ2-2; perhaps TRBD2 as D (5 bases). The germline V gene encodes CDR1 MRHNA and CDR2 SNTAGT. The length of the CDR3 is 12 residues. Between the trimmed V and J ends, which lost 3 bases and 7 bases, there was a span of 6 bases. In nucleotides, the CDR3 is TGTGCCAGCAGTGAGGGAGTCGGGGAGCTGTTTTTT. Its protein is CASSEGVGELFF.

The chain uses TRBV5-8 and TRBJ2-1; 10 bases line up with TRBD1. CDR1 and CDR2 (germline): SGHTS, YDEGEE. The length of the CDR3 is 14 residues. The V and J ends lost 5 bases and 8 bases, in that order; junction bases with no gene match: 7. The CDR3 here is CASRQRTGGDEQFF. In DNA, the CDR3 is TGTGCCAGCAGGCAAAGGACAGGGGGAGATGAGCAGTTCTTC.

The CDR3 DNA reads as TGTGCCATCAGTGAGTACAGCGGGCAGCCCCAGCATTTT. This codes for CAISEYSGQPQHF. J is TRBJ1-5 and V is TRBV10-3; D uncertain. Germline CDR1 ENHRY, CDR2 SYGVKD. V gave up 1 base and J gave up 7 bases, with 8 bases separating them. This CDR3 spans 13 amino acids.

This chain joins TRBV7-2 and TRBJ2-5, with 7 bases lining up with TRBD2. Germline values: CDR1 SGHTA, CDR2 FQGNSA. This CDR3 region has 14 residues. The V and J ends lost 5 bases and 7 bases, in that order; junction bases with no gene match: 10. This chain's CDR3 is CASSPQEASGTQYF. CDR3 DNA: TGTGCCAGCAGCCCCCAGGAGGCTAGCGGGACCCAGTACTTC.

This chain uses TRBV25-1 with TRBJ1-1; possible D gene TRBD1, 5 bases. The CDR3 totals 12 residues. Trimming pared 6 bases from V and 1 base from J, leaving 6 bases between. Germline CDR1 is MGHDK and CDR2 is SYGVNS. The CDR3 region is CASSQGNTEAFF. Here the CDR3 DNA reads TGTGCCAGCAGCCAGGGGAACACTGAAGCTTTCTTT.

The chain has TRBV29-1 and TRBJ2-1; 8 nucleotides line up with TRBD2. V trimming: 7 bases; J trimming: 9 bases; junction bases outside the gene matches: 5. Germline V CDR1 and CDR2: SQVTM, ANQGSEA. CDR3 length: 11 amino acids. The CDR3 here is CSANGGAEQFF. CDR3 coding DNA: TGCAGCGCAAACGGGGGGGCTGAGCAGTTCTTC.

J is TRBJ1-4 and V is TRBV28; TRBD1 is a possible D gene (6 bases). Germline V lookup: CDR1 MDHEN, CDR2 SYDVKM. The CDR3 runs to 14 residues. Trimming removed 6 bases at V and 6 bases at J, with 14 bases between. In DNA form, the CDR3 reads TGTGCCAGCAGCCCCGGGGGGGCTGATGAAAAACTGTTTTTT. Residues: CASSPGGADEKLFF.

This sequence joins TRBV29-1 and TRBJ2-1; weak D call: TRBD2 (6 bases). V was clipped by 0 bases and J by 2 bases, with 14 bases between them. Germline V gene lookup returns CDR1 SQVTM and CDR2 ANQGSEA. The CDR3 covers 16 residues. The CDR3 sequence is CSVEDPAGNAYNEQFF. In nucleotides, the CDR3 is TGCAGCGTTGAAGATCCGGCGGGGAACGCCTACAATGAGCAGTTCTTC.

The V and J genes are TRBV2 and TRBJ1-5; 7 bases are a match to TRBD1. The J segment lost 2 bases and the V segment lost 2 bases, leaving 6 bases of the junction unmatched. CDR1 is SNHLY, CDR2 FYNNEI, per germline. The CDR3 runs 16 residues. This CDR3 reads CASSELGTAGNQPQHF. Here the CDR3 DNA reads TGTGCCAGCAGTGAATTGGGGACAGCCGGCAATCAGCCCCAGCATTTT.

This chain connects TRBV5-1 to TRBJ2-7, with TRBD1 matching 7 bases. After removal of 1 base from V and 6 bases from J, the junction contained 7 bases not matched to a gene. The CDR3 contains 14 residues. Germline V gives CDR1 SGHRS, CDR2 YFSETQ. This CDR3 is CASSLSQGLSEQYF. The CDR3, as DNA: TGCGCCAGCAGCTTGTCACAGGGGTTGTCCGAGCAGTACTTC. Full variable domain (rest looked up from reference TRBV5-1 and TRBJ2-7): KAGVTQTPRYLIKTRGQQVTLSCSPISGHRSVSWYQQTPGQGLQFLFEYFSETQRNKGNFPGRFSGRQFSNSRSEMNVSTLELGDSALYLCASSLSQGLSEQYFGPGTRLTVT.